Below, 29 T cell receptor beta chains from the same sample are listed, as sequenced in a study of T-cell memory formation after mild COVID-19. TCRdb called the 5' RACE reads again in MiXCR, with one record for every CDR3 protein. In the table there are hundreds of thousands of distinct CDR3 sequences, roughly 18% of which are singletons. Sequencing was performed on PBMCs or a T cell subset sorted from them (not recorded which). The source of these receptors is an adult woman who had mild COVID-19 (a few samples of this study predate the infection). Cell type and time point are not known.

The rearrangement uses TRBV27 and TRBJ1-6; D not certain. Germline loops: CDR1 MNHEY, CDR2 SMNVEV (reference sequence). V lost 7 bases, J lost 7 bases, and 11 bases lay in between. CDR3 length equals 13 residues. CDR3 in DNA: TGTGCCAGCACCCCTTCGTCGAATTCACCCCTCCACTTT. It specifies CASTPSSNSPLHF.

The chain joins TRBV5-4 to TRBJ1-2, with TRBD1 matching over 8 bases. With V trimmed by 5 bases and J by 1 base, 7 bases remained unmatched. The CDR3 loop spans 15 amino acids. Germline V gene lookup returns CDR1 SGHNT and CDR2 YYREEE (reference sequence). This CDR3 reads CASRSGTGYNYGYTF. The CDR3 DNA sequence: TGTGCCAGCAGGAGCGGGACAGGATATAACTATGGCTACACCTTC.

This clonotype was recorded a few times. The rearrangement uses TRBV10-3 and TRBJ1-1, with D uncertain. V was trimmed by 3 bases and J by 0 bases, leaving 8 bases between them. The CDR3 runs to 14 residues. Germline V gene data show CDR1 as ENHRY and CDR2 as SYGVKD. DNA of the CDR3: TGTGCCATCAGTGAAGGTAGTGTGAACACTGAAGCTTTCTTT. Its protein is CAISEGSVNTEAFF.

This clonotype came up many times. V gene TRBV30 combines with J gene TRBJ2-5; D is possibly TRBD2 (6 bases). This CDR3 spans 13 amino acids. Germline V gene sequence: CDR1 GTSNPN, CDR2 SVGIG (reference sequence). Trimming removed 5 bases at V and 3 bases at J, with 13 bases between. CDR3 sequence: CAWGGNSKETQYF. Here the CDR3 DNA reads TGTGCCTGGGGAGGGAACAGCAAAGAGACCCAGTACTTC.

The chain is built from TRBV12-3 or TRBV12-4 and TRBJ2-7, with D possibly matching TRBD1 (6 bases). V was trimmed by 2 bases and J by 7 bases, leaving 9 bases between them. The CDR3 loop spans 12 amino acids. This chain's CDR3 is CASSLTGREQYF. Written as DNA, the CDR3 is TGTGCCAGCAGTTTAACAGGGCGGGAGCAGTACTTC.

This clonotype came up many times. This chain uses TRBV9 with TRBJ2-3, with 7 nucleotides matching TRBD1. The CDR3 has 16 amino acids. With 1 base clipped from V and 1 base from J, the junction kept 6 bases outside the gene matches. Germline CDR1 SGDLS, CDR2 YYNGEE. The CDR3 DNA reads TGTGCCAGCAGCGTAAACAGGGGTTCCGGCACAGATACGCAGTATTTT. It is translated as CASSVNRGSGTDTQYF.

In this sample, this clonotype turned up a few times. The rearrangement links TRBV4-1 to TRBJ1-6; tentative D call: TRBD1 (6 bases). There are 16 residues in the CDR3. V was trimmed by 4 bases and J by 4 bases, leaving 14 bases between them. Germline CDR1 and CDR2: MGHRA and YSYEKL. CDR3 residues: CASSPHTGQYNSPLHF. CDR3 sequence (DNA): TGCGCCAGCAGCCCCCACACCGGACAGTATAATTCACCCCTCCACTTT.

This chain connects TRBV7-2 to TRBJ2-7; 7 nucleotides match TRBD1. The germline V gene encodes CDR1 SGHTA and CDR2 FQGNSA. V was pared by 3 bases and J by 4 bases, with 9 bases of the junction left unmatched. CDR3 size: 15 residues. The CDR3 sequence is CASSFATGVAYEQYF. The DNA of the CDR3 is TGTGCCAGCAGCTTTGCAACAGGGGTGGCGTACGAGCAGTACTTC.

The chain carries TRBV5-6 and TRBJ1-2; TRBD1 matches 9 bases. In germline, CDR1 is SGHDT, CDR2 YYEEEE. Trimming removed 4 bases from V and 7 bases from J; junction bases left unmatched: 8. The CDR3 has 14 residues. CDR3 residues: CASSRYYRGPGYTF. CDR3 in DNA: TGTGCCAGCAGCAGATACTACAGGGGGCCTGGCTACACCTTC.

V usage is TRBV25-1 and J usage is TRBJ2-3; perhaps TRBD2 as D (6 bases). Trimming cost V 3 bases and J 5 bases, with 18 bases left between them. CDR3 length equals 16 residues. Germline loops: CDR1 MGHDK, CDR2 SYGVNS. The CDR3 coding sequence is TGTGCCAGCAGTGATCACCTGGCGGGGAACCTAGATACGCAGTATTTT. Protein sequence: CASSDHLAGNLDTQYF.

This clonotype was seen only a few times. The V call is TRBV4-1, the J call TRBJ2-1; 7 bases fit TRBD1. Germline CDR1 MGHRA, CDR2 YSYEKL. The CDR3 runs to 15 residues. The trim removed 4 bases at V and 2 bases at J, leaving 5 bases unmatched. CDR3 amino acids: CASSPRQGTYNEQFF. The CDR3 coding sequence is TGCGCCAGCAGCCCAAGACAGGGCACCTACAATGAGCAGTTCTTC.

This clonotype was counted a few times. CDR3 region: CSAFLLEGSSYNEQFF. Here the CDR3 DNA reads TGCAGTGCATTCCTCTTGGAGGGTAGCTCCTACAATGAGCAGTTCTTC. This sequence joins TRBV20-1 and TRBJ2-1, with a tentative D call TRBD2 (6 bases). Germline V lookup: CDR1 DFQATT, CDR2 SNEGSKA (reference sequence). V gave up 6 bases and J gave up 0 bases, with 18 bases separating them. There are 16 residues in the CDR3.

This clonotype was counted ten times or more. The J gene is TRBJ2-3, the V gene TRBV13; either TRBD1 or TRBD2 may supply D (5 bases each). CDR3 size: 13 residues. Germline V CDR1 and CDR2: PRHDT, FYEKMQ (reference sequence). The V end lost 5 bases, the J end lost 4 bases, and 10 bases lay between the germline ends. The CDR3, as DNA: TGTGCCAGCAGCCCTCGAGGGGCAGATACGCAGTATTTT. Residues: CASSPRGADTQYF.

This clonotype was counted between two and nine times. The rearrangement uses TRBV20-1 and TRBJ2-3, with 9 bases that match TRBD2. With V trimmed by 2 bases and J by 2 bases, 11 bases remained unmatched. The germline gives CDR1 DFQATT, CDR2 SNEGSKA (reference sequence). This CDR3 spans 17 amino acids. CDR3 DNA sequence: TGCAGTGCTAGATTCGATTTCCTAGCGGGACTCACAGATACGCAGTATTTT. Translated, it gives CSARFDFLAGLTDTQYF.

The table lists this clonotype with a few counts. The rearrangement uses TRBV12-3 or TRBV12-4 and TRBJ1-2; 7 nucleotides agree with TRBD1. J lost 8 bases, V lost 6 bases, and 12 bases had no gene match. The CDR3 sequence is 14 residues long. The chain's CDR3 is CASRGTVPLEGYTF. CDR3 coding DNA: TGTGCCAGCAGGGGGACAGTGCCCCTAGAAGGCTACACCTTC.

The CDR3 DNA is TGCAGTGCTCGGAATCCGGGACGACGGACCTACGAGCAGTACTTC. This codes for CSARNPGRRTYEQYF. The rearrangement links TRBV20-1 to TRBJ2-7, with D possibly called TRBD1 or TRBD2 (5 bases each). The CDR3 has 15 amino acids. CDR1 is DFQATT and CDR2 is SNEGSKA in the germline V gene (reference sequence). Trimming removed 5 bases from V and 2 bases from J, with 19 bases in between.

This clonotype was counted between two and nine times. The chain employs TRBV2 and TRBJ1-1, with a weak D call TRBD1 (5 bases). The ends were cut back, 7 bases at V and 0 bases at J, with 12 bases in the middle. The CDR3 runs to 14 residues. Germline loops: CDR1 SNHLY, CDR2 FYNNEI. As DNA, the CDR3 is TGTGCCAGCACCCTGACAGCCATGAACACTGAAGCTTTCTTT. Translated: CASTLTAMNTEAFF.

This chain connects TRBV30 to TRBJ2-5; TRBD2 agrees at 7 bases. CDR1 GTSNPN and CDR2 SVGIG come from the germline V gene (reference sequence). V lost 4 bases, J lost 0 bases, and 5 bases stayed unmatched. This CDR3 is 14 amino acids long. The DNA for the CDR3 is TGTGCCTGGAATGTGGGGGGGAACCAAGAGACCCAGTACTTC. Translation gives CAWNVGGNQETQYF.

This clonotype was seen ten or more times. The chain is built from TRBV7-6 and TRBJ2-3; a weak D match, TRBD1 (6 bases). This CDR3 region has 15 residues. V was clipped by 2 bases and J by 6 bases, with 15 bases between them. The V gene's germline CDR1 is SGHVS and CDR2 FNYEAQ. Written as DNA, the CDR3 is TGTGCCAGCAGCTTATCTCCCAGGGGCAGGGATACGCAGTATTTT. Its translation: CASSLSPRGRDTQYF.

J is TRBJ1-1 and V is TRBV2; D remains ambiguous. This CDR3 contains 13 residues. Germline CDR1 is SNHLY and CDR2 is FYNNEI. Trimming removed 6 bases from V and 3 bases from J, with 11 bases in between. DNA for the CDR3: TGTGCCAGCAGGAGCTTCATGGACACTGAAGCTTTCTTT. Translation: CASRSFMDTEAFF. The entire variable domain, with the rest obtained from reference TRBV2 and TRBJ1-1, is as follows: EPEVTQTPSHQVTQMGQEVILRCVPISNHLYFYWYRQILGQKVEFLVSFYNNEISEKSEIFDDQFSVERPDGSNFTLKIRSTKLEDSAMYFCASRSFMDTEAFFGQGTRLTVV.

This clonotype turned up a few times. The chain joins TRBV13 to TRBJ2-2; 10 bases map to TRBD2. Germline V gives CDR1 PRHDT, CDR2 FYEKMQ (reference sequence). The V segment lost 4 bases and the J segment 4 bases; nucleotides outside the gene matches: 12. The CDR3 has 18 residues. The CDR3 sequence is CASSSNLAGVSGTGELFF. Here the CDR3 DNA reads TGTGCCAGCAGCTCAAATCTAGCGGGAGTATCGGGCACCGGGGAGCTGTTTTTT.

The rearrangement uses TRBV20-1 and TRBJ2-1, with D perhaps given as TRBD1 or TRBD2 (6 bases each). The length of the CDR3 is 15 residues. Between the trimmed V and J ends, which lost 6 bases and 8 bases, there was a span of 23 bases. Germline CDR1 reads DFQATT; CDR2 reads SNEGSKA (reference sequence). CDR3 in DNA: TGCAGTGCCACGGACTACAGGGTTATATCTCATGAGCAGTTCTTC. Protein: CSATDYRVISHEQFF.

The genes are TRBV2 and TRBJ1-5; no firm D call. The CDR3 loop spans 14 amino acids. V was cut by 10 bases and J by 3 bases, with 16 bases left in between. Germline assignment: CDR1 SNHLY and CDR2 FYNNEI. This chain's CDR3 is CATKPDQTNQPQHF. The DNA of the CDR3 is TGTGCCACCAAACCAGACCAAACCAATCAGCCCCAGCATTTT.

This clonotype was observed a handful of times. CDR3 nucleotides: TGTGCCAGCTCGACTAGCGGGGGGGCCACAGATACGCAGTATTTT. It encodes CASSTSGGATDTQYF. This rearrangement joins TRBV18 to TRBJ2-3, with 14 nucleotides matching TRBD2. CDR3 length: 15 amino acids. With V trimmed by 6 bases and J by 2 bases, 1 base remained unmatched. Germline lookup yields CDR1 KGHSH and CDR2 LQKENI.

This chain's CDR3 is CASSPVGLAGGRADTQYF. CDR3 nucleotides: TGTGCCAGCTCACCTGTCGGACTAGCGGGAGGGCGGGCAGATACGCAGTATTTT. The genes are TRBV18 and TRBJ2-3; 15 nucleotides line up with TRBD2. V trimming: 3 bases; J trimming: 4 bases; junction bases outside the gene matches: 8. CDR3 length equals 18 residues. CDR1 KGHSH and CDR2 LQKENI come from the germline V gene.

This rearrangement joins TRBV5-4 to TRBJ1-1; D unresolved. The length of the CDR3 is 14 residues. Germline V gene lookup returns CDR1 SGHNT and CDR2 YYREEE (reference sequence). V was trimmed by 0 bases and J by 1 base, leaving 7 bases between them. CDR3 sequence reads: CASSLDMANTEAFF. CDR3 nucleotide sequence: TGTGCCAGCAGCTTGGATATGGCGAACACTGAAGCTTTCTTT. Full variable domain (outside the CDR3, taken from reference TRBV5-4 and TRBJ1-1): ETGVTQSPTHLIKTRGQQVTLRCSSQSGHNTVSWYQQALGQGPQFIFQYYREEENGRGNFPPRFSGLQFPNYSSELNVNALELDDSALYLCASSLDMANTEAFFGQGTRLTVV.

This clonotype came up a few times. V is TRBV4-2 and J is TRBJ1-1; D might be TRBD1 (5 bases). CDR3 length equals 15 residues. The V and J ends lost 0 bases and 4 bases respectively, with 12 bases between them. Germline V gene sequence: CDR1 LGHNA, CDR2 YNFKEQ. The CDR3 protein is CASSQDHSQGTEAFF. CDR3 nucleotide sequence: TGTGCCAGCAGCCAAGACCATTCCCAGGGCACTGAAGCTTTCTTT.

The chain employs TRBV11-2 and TRBJ1-6; no clear D. This CDR3 contains 13 residues. Trimming removed 2 bases at V and 18 bases at J, with 17 bases between. Looked up from germline, CDR1 is SGHAT and CDR2 is FQNNGV. As DNA, the CDR3 is TGTGCCAGCAGCTTACGTTCGTCAGGCCCAACCCACTTT. Its translation: CASSLRSSGPTHF.

The chain employs TRBV6-4 and TRBJ1-5; D is possibly TRBD1 (6 bases). CDR1 and CDR2 from the germline V gene are MRHNA and SNTAGT. The CDR3 is made up of 15 amino acids. Trimming stripped 8 bases from V and 0 bases from J, with 14 bases between. In nucleotides, the CDR3 is TGTGCCAGCGGGGGGCAGAAAGTTAGCAATCAGCCCCAGCATTTT. Translating gives CASGGQKVSNQPQHF.